This TCR beta chain was profiled in a study of T-cell memory formation after mild COVID-19. Findings and limits, study-wide: Clones contracting over day 15 to 85 were CD4/CD8 balanced, with later expanders leaning CD4+.

Comments on this clonotype: What it binds is unknown.

One entry per CDR3 protein, called by TCRdb with MiXCR from the 5' RACE reads. Here the sample spans 410,000 or so distinct CDR3 sequences, more than 20% being singletons. Germline CDR1 and CDR2: LNHNV and YYDKDF (reference sequence). The V and J ends lost 0 bases and 1 base respectively, with 7 bases between them. This CDR3 region has 14 residues. The specimen was PBMCs or a T cell subset sorted from them (not recorded which). The chain couples TRBV15 to TRBJ2-7, with D perhaps TRBD2 (5 bases). The receptor was isolated from an adult woman who had mild COVID-19 (a few samples of this study predate the infection). Cell type and time point are not known. Here the CDR3 reads CATSRDGLSYEQYF. DNA for the CDR3: TGTGCCACCAGCAGAGATGGACTTTCCTACGAGCAGTACTTC. Drawing the rest from reference TRBV15 and TRBJ2-7, the complete variable domain is DAMVIQNPRYQVTQFGKPVTLSCSQTLNHNVMYWYQQKSSQAPKLLFHYYDKDFNNEADTPDNFQSRRPNTSFCFLDIRSPGLGDTAMYLCATSRDGLSYEQYFGPGTRLTVT.